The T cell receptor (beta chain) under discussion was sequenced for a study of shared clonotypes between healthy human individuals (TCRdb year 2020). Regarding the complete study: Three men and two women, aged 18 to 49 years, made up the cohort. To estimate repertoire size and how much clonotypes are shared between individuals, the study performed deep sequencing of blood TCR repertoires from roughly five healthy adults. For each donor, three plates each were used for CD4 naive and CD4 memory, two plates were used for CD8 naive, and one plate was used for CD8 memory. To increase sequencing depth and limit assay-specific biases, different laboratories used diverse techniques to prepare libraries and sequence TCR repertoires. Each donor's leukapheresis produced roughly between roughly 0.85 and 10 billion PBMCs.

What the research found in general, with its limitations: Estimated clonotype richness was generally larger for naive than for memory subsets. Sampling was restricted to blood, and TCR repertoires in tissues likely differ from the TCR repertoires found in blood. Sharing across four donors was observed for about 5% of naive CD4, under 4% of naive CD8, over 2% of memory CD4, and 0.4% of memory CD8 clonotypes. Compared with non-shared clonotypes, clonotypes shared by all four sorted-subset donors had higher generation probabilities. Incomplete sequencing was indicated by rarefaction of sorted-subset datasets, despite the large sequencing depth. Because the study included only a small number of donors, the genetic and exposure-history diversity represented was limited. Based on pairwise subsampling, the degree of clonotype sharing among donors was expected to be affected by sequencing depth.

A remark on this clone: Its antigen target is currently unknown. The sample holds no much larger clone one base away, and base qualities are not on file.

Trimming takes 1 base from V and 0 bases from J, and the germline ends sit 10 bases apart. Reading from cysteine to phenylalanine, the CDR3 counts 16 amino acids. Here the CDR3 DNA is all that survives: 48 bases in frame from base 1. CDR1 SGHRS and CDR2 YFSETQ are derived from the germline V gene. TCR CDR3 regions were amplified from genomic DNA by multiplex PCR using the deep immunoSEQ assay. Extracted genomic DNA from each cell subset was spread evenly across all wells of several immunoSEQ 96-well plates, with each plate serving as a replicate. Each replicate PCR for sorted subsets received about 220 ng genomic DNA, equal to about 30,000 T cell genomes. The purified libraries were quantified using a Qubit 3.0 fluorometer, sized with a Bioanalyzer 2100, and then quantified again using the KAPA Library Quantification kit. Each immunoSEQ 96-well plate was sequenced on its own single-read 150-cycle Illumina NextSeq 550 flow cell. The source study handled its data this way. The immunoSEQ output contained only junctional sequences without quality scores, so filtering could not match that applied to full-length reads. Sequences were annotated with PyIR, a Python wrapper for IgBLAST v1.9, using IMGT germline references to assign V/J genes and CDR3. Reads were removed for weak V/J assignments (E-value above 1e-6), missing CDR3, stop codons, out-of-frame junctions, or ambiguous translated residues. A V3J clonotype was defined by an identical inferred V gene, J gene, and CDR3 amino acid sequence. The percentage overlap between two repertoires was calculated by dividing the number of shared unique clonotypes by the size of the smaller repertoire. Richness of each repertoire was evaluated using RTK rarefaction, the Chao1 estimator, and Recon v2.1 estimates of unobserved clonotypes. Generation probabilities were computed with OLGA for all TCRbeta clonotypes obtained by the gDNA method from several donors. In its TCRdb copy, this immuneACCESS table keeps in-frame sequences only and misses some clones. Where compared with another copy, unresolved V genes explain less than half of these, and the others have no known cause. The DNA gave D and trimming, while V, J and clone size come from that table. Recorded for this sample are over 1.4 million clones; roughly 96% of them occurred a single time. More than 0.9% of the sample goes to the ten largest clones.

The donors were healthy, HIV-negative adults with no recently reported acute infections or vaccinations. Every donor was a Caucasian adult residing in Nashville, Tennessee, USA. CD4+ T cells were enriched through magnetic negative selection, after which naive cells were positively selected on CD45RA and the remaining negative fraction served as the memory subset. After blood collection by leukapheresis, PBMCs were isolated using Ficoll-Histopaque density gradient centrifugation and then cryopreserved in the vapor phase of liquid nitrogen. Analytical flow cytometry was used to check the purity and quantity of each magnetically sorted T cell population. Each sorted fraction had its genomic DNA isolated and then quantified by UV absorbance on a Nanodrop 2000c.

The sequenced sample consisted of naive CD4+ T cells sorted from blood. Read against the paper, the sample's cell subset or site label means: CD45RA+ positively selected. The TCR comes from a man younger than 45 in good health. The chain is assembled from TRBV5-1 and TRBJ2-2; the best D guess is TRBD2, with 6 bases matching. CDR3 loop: CASSLKRGTNTGELFF. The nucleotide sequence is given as TGCGCCAGCAGCTTGAAACGCGGGACGAACACCGGGGAGCTGTTTTTT.